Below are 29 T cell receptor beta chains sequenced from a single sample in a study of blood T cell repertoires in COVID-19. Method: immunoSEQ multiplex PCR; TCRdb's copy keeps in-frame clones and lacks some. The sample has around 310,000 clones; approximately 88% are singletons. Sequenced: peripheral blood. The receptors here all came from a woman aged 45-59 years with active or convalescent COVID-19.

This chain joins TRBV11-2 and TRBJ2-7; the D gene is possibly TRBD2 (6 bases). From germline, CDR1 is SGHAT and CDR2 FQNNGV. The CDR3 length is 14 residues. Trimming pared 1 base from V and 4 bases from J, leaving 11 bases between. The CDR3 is CASSLAGLLYEQYF. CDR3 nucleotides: TGTGCCAGCAGCTTAGCGGGACTCTTATACGAGCAGTACTTC.

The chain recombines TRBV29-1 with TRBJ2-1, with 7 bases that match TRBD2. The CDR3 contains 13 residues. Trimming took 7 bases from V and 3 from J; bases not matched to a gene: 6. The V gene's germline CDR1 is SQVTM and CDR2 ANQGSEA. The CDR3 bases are TGCAGCGCCTCGGGGGGTGGCTACAATGAGCAGTTCTTC. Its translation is CSASGGGYNEQFF.

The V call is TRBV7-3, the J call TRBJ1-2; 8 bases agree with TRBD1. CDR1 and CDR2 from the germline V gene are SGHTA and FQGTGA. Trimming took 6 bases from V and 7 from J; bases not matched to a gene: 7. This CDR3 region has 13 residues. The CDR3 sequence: CASSASGGRGYTF. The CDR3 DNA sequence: TGTGCCAGCAGTGCCTCAGGGGGCCGTGGCTACACCTTC.

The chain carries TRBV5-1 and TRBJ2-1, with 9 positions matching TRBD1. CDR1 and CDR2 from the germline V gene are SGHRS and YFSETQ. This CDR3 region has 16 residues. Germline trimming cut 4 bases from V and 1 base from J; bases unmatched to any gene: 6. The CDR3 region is CASSETGGASYNEQFF. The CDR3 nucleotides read TGCGCCAGCAGCGAAACAGGGGGCGCATCCTACAATGAGCAGTTCTTC.

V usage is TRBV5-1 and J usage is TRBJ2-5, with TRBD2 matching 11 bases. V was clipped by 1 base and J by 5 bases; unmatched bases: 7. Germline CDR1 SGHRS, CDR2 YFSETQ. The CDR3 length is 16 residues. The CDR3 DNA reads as TGCGCCAGCAGCTTGAATAGCGGGGGGGCGAGGGAGACCCAGTACTTC. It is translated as CASSLNSGGARETQYF.

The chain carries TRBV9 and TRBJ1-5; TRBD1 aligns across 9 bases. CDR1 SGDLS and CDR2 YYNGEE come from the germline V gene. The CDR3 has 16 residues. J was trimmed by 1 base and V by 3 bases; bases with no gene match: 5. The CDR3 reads CASSESTGGSNQPQHF. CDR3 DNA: TGTGCCAGCAGCGAATCGACAGGGGGGAGCAATCAGCCCCAGCATTTT.

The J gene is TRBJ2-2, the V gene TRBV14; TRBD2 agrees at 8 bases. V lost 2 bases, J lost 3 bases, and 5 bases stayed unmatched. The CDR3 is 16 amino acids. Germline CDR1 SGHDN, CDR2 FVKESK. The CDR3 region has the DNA TGTGCCAGCAGCCAACGGAGCGGGAGAGACACCGGGGAGCTGTTTTTT. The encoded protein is CASSQRSGRDTGELFF.

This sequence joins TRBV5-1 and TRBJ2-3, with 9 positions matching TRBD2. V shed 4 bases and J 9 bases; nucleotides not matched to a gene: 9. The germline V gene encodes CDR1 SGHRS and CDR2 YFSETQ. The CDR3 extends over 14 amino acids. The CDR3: CASSLGTSPGTQYF. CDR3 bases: TGCGCCAGCAGCCTGGGGACTAGCCCCGGCACGCAGTATTTT.

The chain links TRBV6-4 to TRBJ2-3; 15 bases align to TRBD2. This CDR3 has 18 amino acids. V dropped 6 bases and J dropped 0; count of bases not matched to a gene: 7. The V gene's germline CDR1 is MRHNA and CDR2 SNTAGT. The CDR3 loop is CASRDRTSGRGSTDTQYF. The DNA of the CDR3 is TGTGCCAGCAGGGACAGGACTAGCGGGAGGGGAAGCACAGATACGCAGTATTTT.

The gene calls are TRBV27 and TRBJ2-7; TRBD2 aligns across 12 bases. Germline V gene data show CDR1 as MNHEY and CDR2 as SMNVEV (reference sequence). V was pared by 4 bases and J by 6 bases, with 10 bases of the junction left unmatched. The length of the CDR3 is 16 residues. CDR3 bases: TGTGCCAGCAGTTCTAGCCCCAGACTAGCGGGGGCCGAGCAGTACTTC. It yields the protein CASSSSPRLAGAEQYF.

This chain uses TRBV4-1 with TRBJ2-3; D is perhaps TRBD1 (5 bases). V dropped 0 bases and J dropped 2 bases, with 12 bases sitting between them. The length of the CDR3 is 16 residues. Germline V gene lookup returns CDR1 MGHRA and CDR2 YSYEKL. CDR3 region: CASSQDWAGFTDTQYF. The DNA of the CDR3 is TGCGCCAGCAGCCAAGATTGGGCAGGGTTCACAGATACGCAGTATTTT.

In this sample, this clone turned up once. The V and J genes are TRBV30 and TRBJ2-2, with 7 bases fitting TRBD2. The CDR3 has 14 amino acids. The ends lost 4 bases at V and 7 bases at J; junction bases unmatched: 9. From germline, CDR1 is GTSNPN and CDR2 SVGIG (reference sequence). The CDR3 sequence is CAWNSGTTDGELFF. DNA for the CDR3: TGTGCCTGGAATTCCGGGACTACCGACGGGGAGCTGTTTTTT.

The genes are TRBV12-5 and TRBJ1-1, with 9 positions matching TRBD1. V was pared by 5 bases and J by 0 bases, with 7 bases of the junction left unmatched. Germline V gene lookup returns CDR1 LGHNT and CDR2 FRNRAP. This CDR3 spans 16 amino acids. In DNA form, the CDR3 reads TGTGCTAGTGGTGGGGGGACAGGGTTTATGAACACTGAAGCTTTCTTT. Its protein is CASGGGTGFMNTEAFF. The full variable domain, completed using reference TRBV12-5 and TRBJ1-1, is DARVTQTPRHKVTEMGQEVTMRCQPILGHNTVFWYRQTMMQGLELLAYFRNRAPLDDSGMPKDRFSAEMPDATLATLKIQPSEPRDSAVYFCASGGGTGFMNTEAFFGQGTRLTVV.

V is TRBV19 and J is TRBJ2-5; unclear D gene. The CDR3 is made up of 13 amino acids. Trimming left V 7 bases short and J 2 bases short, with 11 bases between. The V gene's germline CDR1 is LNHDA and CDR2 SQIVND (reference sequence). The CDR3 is CASTRAGQETQYF. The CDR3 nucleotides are TGTGCCAGTACCAGAGCCGGGCAAGAGACCCAGTACTTC.

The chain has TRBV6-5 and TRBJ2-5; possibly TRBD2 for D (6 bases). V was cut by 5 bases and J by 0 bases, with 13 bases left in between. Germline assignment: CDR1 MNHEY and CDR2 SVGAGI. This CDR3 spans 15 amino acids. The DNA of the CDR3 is TGTGCCAGCAGTCAGGAGGGTCTTTACCAAGAGACCCAGTACTTC. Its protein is CASSQEGLYQETQYF.

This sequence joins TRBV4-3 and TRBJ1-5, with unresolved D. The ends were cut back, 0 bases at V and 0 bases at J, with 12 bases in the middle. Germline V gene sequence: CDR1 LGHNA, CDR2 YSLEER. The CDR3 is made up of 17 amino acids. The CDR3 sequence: CASSQDWAQNSNQPQHF. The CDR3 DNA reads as TGCGCCAGCAGCCAAGATTGGGCACAGAATAGCAATCAGCCCCAGCATTTT.

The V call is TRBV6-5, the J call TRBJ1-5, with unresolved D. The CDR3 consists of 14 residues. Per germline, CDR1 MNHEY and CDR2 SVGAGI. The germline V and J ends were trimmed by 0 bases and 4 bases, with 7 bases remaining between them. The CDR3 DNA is TGTGCCAGCAGTTACTCTGATCGGAATCAGCCCCAGCATTTT. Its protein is CASSYSDRNQPQHF.

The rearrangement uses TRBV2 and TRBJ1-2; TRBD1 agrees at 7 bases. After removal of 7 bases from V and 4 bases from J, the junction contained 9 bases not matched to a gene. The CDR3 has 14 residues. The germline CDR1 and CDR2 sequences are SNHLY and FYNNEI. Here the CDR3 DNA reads TGTGCCAGCAAGATAACAGGGGAAGCCTATGGCTACACCTTC. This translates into CASKITGEAYGYTF.

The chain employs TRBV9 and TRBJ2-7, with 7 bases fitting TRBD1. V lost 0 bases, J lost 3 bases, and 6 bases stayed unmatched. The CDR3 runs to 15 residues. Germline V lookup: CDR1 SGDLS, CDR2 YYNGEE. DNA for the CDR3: TGTGCCAGCAGCGTAGCTCCAGGGGGTGGCTACGAGCAGTACTTC. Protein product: CASSVAPGGGYEQYF.

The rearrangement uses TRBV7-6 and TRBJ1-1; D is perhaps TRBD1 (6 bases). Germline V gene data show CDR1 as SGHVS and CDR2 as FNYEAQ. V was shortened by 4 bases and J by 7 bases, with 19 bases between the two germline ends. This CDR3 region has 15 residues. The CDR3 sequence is CASSSLGRGRGEAFF. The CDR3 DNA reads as TGTGCCAGCAGCTCCCTAGGGCGGGGGCGCGGTGAAGCTTTCTTT.

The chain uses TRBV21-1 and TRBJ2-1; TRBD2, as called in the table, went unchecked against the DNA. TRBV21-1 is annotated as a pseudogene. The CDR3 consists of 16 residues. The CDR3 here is CASSCSGSDSYNEQFF. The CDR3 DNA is TGTGCCAGCTCCTGTAGCGGGAGTGATTCCTACAATGAGCAGTTCTTC.

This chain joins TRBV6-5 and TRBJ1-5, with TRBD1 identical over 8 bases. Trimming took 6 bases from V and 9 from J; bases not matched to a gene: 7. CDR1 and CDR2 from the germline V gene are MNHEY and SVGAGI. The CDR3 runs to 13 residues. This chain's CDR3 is CASSTGQGGPQHF. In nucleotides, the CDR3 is TGTGCCAGCAGCACCGGACAGGGTGGGCCCCAGCATTTT.

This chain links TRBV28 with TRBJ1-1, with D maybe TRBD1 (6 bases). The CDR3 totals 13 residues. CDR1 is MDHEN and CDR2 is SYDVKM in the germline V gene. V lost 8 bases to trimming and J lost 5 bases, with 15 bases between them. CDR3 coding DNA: TGTGCCAGCGGAGCGGGACAAGGGACTGAAGCTTTCTTT. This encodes CASGAGQGTEAFF.

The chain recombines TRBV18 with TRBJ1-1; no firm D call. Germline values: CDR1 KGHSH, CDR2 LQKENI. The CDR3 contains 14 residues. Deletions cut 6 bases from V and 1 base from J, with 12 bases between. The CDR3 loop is CASSLNEGNTEAFF. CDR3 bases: TGTGCCAGCTCGCTGAACGAGGGGAACACTGAAGCTTTCTTT. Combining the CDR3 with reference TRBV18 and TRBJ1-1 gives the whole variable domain NAGVMQNPRHLVRRRGQEARLRCSPMKGHSHVYWYRQLPEEGLKFMVYLQKENIIDESGMPKERFSAEFPKEGPSILRIQQVVRGDSAAYFCASSLNEGNTEAFFGQGTRLTVV.

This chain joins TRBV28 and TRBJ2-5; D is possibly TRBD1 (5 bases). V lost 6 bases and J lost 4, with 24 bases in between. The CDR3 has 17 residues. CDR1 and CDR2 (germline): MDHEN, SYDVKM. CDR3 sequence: CASRGSGIRVRGETQYF. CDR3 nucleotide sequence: TGTGCCAGCAGGGGCTCCGGCATCAGGGTCCGTGGAGAGACCCAGTACTTC. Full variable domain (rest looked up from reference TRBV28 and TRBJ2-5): DVKVTQSSRYLVKRTGEKVFLECVQDMDHENMFWYRQDPGLGLRLIYFSYDVKMKEKGDIPEGYSVSREKKERFSLILESASTNQTSMYLCASRGSGIRVRGETQYFGPGTRLLVL.

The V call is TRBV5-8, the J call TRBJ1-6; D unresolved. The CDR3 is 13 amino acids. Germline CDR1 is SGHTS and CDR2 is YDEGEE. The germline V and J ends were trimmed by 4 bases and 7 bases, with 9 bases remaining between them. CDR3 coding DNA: TGTGCCAGCAGCCCCGGTGCGAATTCACCCCTCCACTTT. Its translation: CASSPGANSPLHF.

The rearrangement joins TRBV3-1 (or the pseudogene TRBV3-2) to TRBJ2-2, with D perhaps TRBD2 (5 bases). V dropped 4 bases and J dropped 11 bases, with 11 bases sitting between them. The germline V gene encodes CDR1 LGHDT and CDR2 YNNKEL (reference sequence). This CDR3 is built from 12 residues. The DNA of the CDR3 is TGTGCCAGCAGCCTCCCGGGATCTGAGCTGTTTTTT. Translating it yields CASSLPGSELFF.

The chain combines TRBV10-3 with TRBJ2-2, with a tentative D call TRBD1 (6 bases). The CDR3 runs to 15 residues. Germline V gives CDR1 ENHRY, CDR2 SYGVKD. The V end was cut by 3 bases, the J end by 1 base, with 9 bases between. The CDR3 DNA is TGTGCCATCAGTGAAGTAGGGGGGAACACCGGGGAGCTGTTTTTT. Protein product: CAISEVGGNTGELFF.

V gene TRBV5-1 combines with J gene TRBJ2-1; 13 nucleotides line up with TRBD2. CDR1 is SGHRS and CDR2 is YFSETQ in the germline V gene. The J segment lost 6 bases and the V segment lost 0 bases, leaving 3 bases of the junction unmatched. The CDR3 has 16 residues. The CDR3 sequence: CASSLGGTSGTNEQFF. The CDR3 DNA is TGCGCCAGCAGCTTGGGGGGGACTAGCGGGACCAATGAGCAGTTCTTC. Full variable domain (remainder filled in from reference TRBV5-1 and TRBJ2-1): KAGVTQTPRYLIKTRGQQVTLSCSPISGHRSVSWYQQTPGQGLQFLFEYFSETQRNKGNFPGRFSGRQFSNSRSEMNVSTLELGDSALYLCASSLGGTSGTNEQFFGPGTRLTVL.